This TCR beta chain was identified during a study of T cell repertoires in cytomegalovirus infection. Study overall: Indications of both CMV infection and matching HLA type were provided by public TCR beta signatures. Study-level results: CMV-specific TCR beta clonotypes restricted by HLA-C were the ones dominating the ex vivo response. Accumulated public TCR beta family frequency recognized individuals carrying CMV together with the relevant HLA.

TCRdb reprocessed the reads with MiXCR, giving one entry per CDR3 protein. Of about 100,000 distinct CDR3 sequences listed, 20% to 30% are singletons. CDR1 MNHEY and CDR2 SVGAGI come from the germline V gene. Deletions cut 0 bases from V and 5 bases from J, with 21 bases between. The CDR3 length is 18 residues. This clonotype came up many times. Antigen: not known. The chain combines TRBV6-5 with TRBJ2-3; D possibly uses TRBD1 or TRBD2 (5 bases each). Material for sequencing was CD8+ T cells from PBMCs. This sequence originates from a human donor in good health (CMV status not recorded). Some clones in this sample may be carry-over from other donors' samples. The DNA for the CDR3 is TGTGCCAGCAGTTACTCGAGCGTCGGGGCAGGGACGGTAGATACGCAGTATTTT. This encodes CASSYSSVGAGTVDTQYF.